The 24 T cell receptor beta chains below were found in one sample sequenced in a study of T cell changes during pregnancy in multiple sclerosis (dated by TCRdb to between 2017 and 2020). The library was prepared using the immunoSEQ multiplex PCR assay. Sourced from immuneACCESS, this table was stored by TCRdb with only in-frame sequences that have V and J called. A share of the clones is absent; for the studies checked, an unresolved V gene accounts for under half, and the remainder has no known explanation. Recorded for this sample are approximately 9,000 clones; 75% to 85% of them occurred a single time. Of the sample, 17% is held by the ten largest clones. Here the sequenced sample was CD8+ T cells from peripheral blood mononuclear cells, taken in the third trimester of pregnancy. The receptor source for this set is a female donor in good health, enrolled as a control in a pregnancy study.

This clone was detected only a few times. The CDR3 here is CASSLSQNTEAFF. The CDR3 region has the DNA TGTGCCAGCAGCTTGTCCCAGAACACTGAAGCTTTCTTT. The rearrangement uses TRBV5-8 and TRBJ1-1; D ambiguous. Trimming shortened V by 1 base and J by 1 base, and 5 bases separated the two germline ends. From germline, CDR1 is SGHTS and CDR2 YDEGEE. The CDR3 totals 13 residues.

The chain has TRBV6-4 and TRBJ2-1; D is possibly TRBD2 (5 bases). This CDR3 contains 14 residues. Germline lookup yields CDR1 MRHNA and CDR2 SNTAGT. The V gene lost 8 bases and the J gene lost 8 bases, with 19 bases spanning the gap. The CDR3, as DNA: TGTGCCAGCCAGGACCGAGACGGAGGCGATGAGCAGTTCTTC. Its protein product is CASQDRDGGDEQFF.

The chain is built from TRBV11-2 and TRBJ2-1; D is possibly TRBD2 (5 bases). The germline CDR1 and CDR2 sequences are SGHAT and FQNNGV. This CDR3 is built from 14 residues. Trimming shortened V by 0 bases and J by 8 bases, and 11 bases separated the two germline ends. CDR3 amino acids: CASSLETYGDEQFF. For the CDR3, the DNA is TGTGCCAGCAGCTTAGAAACGTACGGGGATGAGCAGTTCTTC.

The table lists this clone with a few counts. CDR3 in amino acids: CASSSRNTEAFF. Written as DNA, the CDR3 is TGTGCCAGCAGCTCGAGGAACACTGAAGCTTTCTTT. The chain links TRBV11-2 to TRBJ1-1; D is uncertain. The CDR3 has 12 amino acids. Germline V lookup: CDR1 SGHAT, CDR2 FQNNGV. V lost 4 bases, J lost 1 base, and 4 bases lay in between.

This chain joins TRBV5-8 and TRBJ2-3; 9 nucleotides line up with TRBD1. Trimming at V came to 4 bases and at J to 3 bases, leaving 9 bases not matched to a gene. There are 16 residues in the CDR3. Germline V gene lookup returns CDR1 SGHTS and CDR2 YDEGEE. The chain's CDR3 is CASSPGPGTGTDTQYF. The CDR3, as DNA: TGTGCCAGCAGCCCGGGGCCCGGGACAGGGACAGATACGCAGTATTTT.

The V call is TRBV6-5, the J call TRBJ2-1, with 9 bases aligning to TRBD2. The CDR3 is 16 amino acids. With V trimmed by 4 bases and J by 4 bases, 8 bases remained unmatched. The germline V gene has CDR1 MNHEY and CDR2 SVGAGI. CDR3 in DNA: TGTGCCAGCAGTTTGGATAGCGGGGGACCTTACAATGAGCAGTTCTTC. Amino acid sequence: CASSLDSGGPYNEQFF.

This clone was seen a handful of times. The chain recombines TRBV6-4 with TRBJ2-6, with TRBD1 identical over 8 bases. Unmatched junction bases numbered 2, after V lost 5 bases and J lost 2 bases. This CDR3 has 15 amino acids. Germline V gene lookup returns CDR1 MRHNA and CDR2 SNTAGT. The CDR3 reads CASSLDRAGANVLTF. CDR3 nucleotide sequence: TGTGCCAGCAGTCTGGACAGGGCTGGGGCCAACGTCCTGACTTTC.

The chain combines TRBV7-2 with TRBJ2-3, with unresolved D. The CDR3 contains 13 residues. The germline V gene encodes CDR1 SGHTA and CDR2 FQGNSA. V was trimmed by 1 base and J by 3 bases, leaving 5 bases between them. The CDR3 DNA follows: TGTGCCAGCAGCTTAGAGAGGACAGATACGCAGTATTTT. This encodes CASSLERTDTQYF. The full variable domain, rest sourced from reference TRBV7-2 and TRBJ2-3, is GAGVSQSPSNKVTEKGKDVELRCDPISGHTALYWYRQSLGQGLEFLIYFQGNSAPDKSGLPSDRFSAERTGGSVSTLTIQRTQQEDSAVYLCASSLERTDTQYFGPGTRLTVL.

V gene TRBV4-2 combines with J gene TRBJ2-1, with 12 bases matching TRBD2. Unmatched junction bases numbered 3, after V lost 0 bases and J lost 6 bases. Germline lookup yields CDR1 LGHNA and CDR2 YNFKEQ. The CDR3 is 16 residues long. CDR3 DNA: TGTGCCAGCAGCCAAGATGCTAGCGGGGGGGCCAATGAGCAGTTCTTC. Translating gives CASSQDASGGANEQFF.

This chain links TRBV28 with TRBJ1-5; D unclear. V was cut by 4 bases and J by 0 bases, with 16 bases left in between. Germline CDR1 MDHEN, CDR2 SYDVKM. The length of the CDR3 is 17 residues. The CDR3 loop is CASSSPGGEYSNQPQHF. The CDR3 coding sequence is TGTGCCAGCAGTTCCCCCGGCGGAGAGTATAGCAATCAGCCCCAGCATTTT. Looking up the rest from reference TRBV28 and TRBJ1-5 gives the full variable domain: DVKVTQSSRYLVKRTGEKVFLECVQDMDHENMFWYRQDPGLGLRLIYFSYDVKMKEKGDIPEGYSVSREKKERFSLILESASTNQTSMYLCASSSPGGEYSNQPQHFGDGTRLSIL.

This clone is a singleton in its sample. V gene TRBV9 combines with J gene TRBJ2-7; 9 bases are shared with TRBD1. V trimming: 3 bases; J trimming: 5 bases; junction bases outside the gene matches: 6. This CDR3 is 14 amino acids long. Germline CDR1 SGDLS, CDR2 YYNGEE. The DNA for the CDR3 is TGTGCCAGCAGCGACCGGGACAGGGACGACGAGCAGTACTTC. Protein sequence: CASSDRDRDDEQYF.

This chain joins TRBV9 and TRBJ1-4; maybe TRBD1 (6 bases). Looked up from germline, CDR1 is SGDLS and CDR2 is YYNGEE. Trimming left V 3 bases short and J 7 bases short, with 16 bases between. The CDR3 extends over 15 amino acids. The CDR3, as DNA: TGTGCCAGCAGCGCCGAGGGGGGGAACGGTGAAAAACTGTTTTTT. This codes for CASSAEGGNGEKLFF.

The rearrangement uses TRBV29-1 and TRBJ2-7; a possible D gene is TRBD1 (7 bases). The CDR3 is made up of 13 amino acids. Trimming removed 5 bases from V and 3 bases from J, with 14 bases in between. Looked up from germline, CDR1 is SQVTM and CDR2 is ANQGSEA. DNA for the CDR3: TGCAGCGTTCAACAGGGGACTGGCTACGAGCAGTACTTC. Protein sequence: CSVQQGTGYEQYF.

The chain employs TRBV6-1 and TRBJ2-1; 10 nucleotides agree with TRBD2. CDR3 length: 15 amino acids. Germline CDR1 is MNHNS and CDR2 is SASEGT. The V and J ends lost 6 bases and 0 bases, in that order; junction bases with no gene match: 2. The CDR3 is CASSSSGGSYNEQFF. CDR3 DNA: TGTGCCAGCAGCTCTAGCGGGGGCTCCTACAATGAGCAGTTCTTC.

The gene calls are TRBV7-9 and TRBJ2-3; 14 nucleotides align to TRBD2. Germline V lookup: CDR1 SEHNR, CDR2 FQNEAQ (reference sequence). After removal of 6 bases from V and 5 bases from J, the junction contained 10 bases not matched to a gene. CDR3 size: 17 residues. CDR3 nucleotides: TGTGCCAGCAGACCCAGACTAGCGGGGGGGCATAGAGATACGCAGTATTTT. Amino acids: CASRPRLAGGHRDTQYF.

This chain joins TRBV2 and TRBJ1-1; maybe TRBD1 (5 bases). Germline V gene sequence: CDR1 SNHLY, CDR2 FYNNEI. CDR3 size: 11 residues. The V gene lost 10 bases and the J gene lost 5 bases, with 11 bases spanning the gap. CDR3 protein: CANYQGTEAFF. CDR3 DNA sequence: TGTGCCAATTACCAGGGAACTGAAGCTTTCTTT.

CDR3 sequence reads: CASGQGRDSGANVLTF. DNA of the CDR3: TGTGCCAGCGGACAGGGCCGTGACTCTGGGGCCAACGTCCTGACTTTC. The chain carries TRBV9 and TRBJ2-6, with 8 bases lining up with TRBD1. V was pared by 7 bases and J by 0 bases, with 6 bases of the junction left unmatched. The CDR3 loop spans 16 amino acids. Per the germline V gene, CDR1 is SGDLS and CDR2 is YYNGEE.

This rearrangement joins TRBV6-4 to TRBJ2-2; 7 nucleotides line up with TRBD2. The junction had 4 bases not matched to a gene; V was cut back by 6 bases and J by 3 bases. The CDR3 covers 14 residues. From germline, CDR1 is MRHNA and CDR2 SNTAGT. This CDR3 reads CASSRDYDTGELFF. The CDR3 DNA follows: TGTGCCAGCAGCAGGGACTACGACACCGGGGAGCTGTTTTTT.

The rearrangement links TRBV30 to TRBJ2-3, with a possible D match to TRBD2 (6 bases). Germline V gene data show CDR1 as GTSNPN and CDR2 as SVGIG (reference sequence). Deletions cut 3 bases from V and 6 bases from J, with 13 bases between. The CDR3 has 13 amino acids. As DNA, the CDR3 is TGTGCCTGGAGCGGGAGCCGTGGCGATACGCAGTATTTT. Protein product: CAWSGSRGDTQYF.

The chain has TRBV28 and TRBJ2-5, with D possibly being TRBD1 (5 bases). The V gene lost 6 bases and the J gene lost 5 bases, with 16 bases spanning the gap. Germline V gene sequence: CDR1 MDHEN, CDR2 SYDVKM. The CDR3 is 14 residues long. CDR3: CASSRSGAKETQYF. CDR3 in DNA: TGTGCCAGCAGCCGTAGTGGGGCCAAGGAGACCCAGTACTTC.

This sequence joins TRBV13 and TRBJ2-1; 11 bases map to TRBD2. This CDR3 contains 15 residues. J was trimmed by 5 bases and V by 5 bases; bases with no gene match: 5. CDR1 is PRHDT and CDR2 is FYEKMQ in the germline V gene (reference sequence). The CDR3 region is CASSLSGGANNEQFF. The CDR3 nucleotides are TGTGCCAGCAGCCTTAGCGGGGGGGCTAACAATGAGCAGTTCTTC.

The CDR3 sequence is CASSLGQGTGNTIYF. The CDR3 DNA reads as TGTGCCAGCAGCTTGGGACAGGGGACTGGAAACACCATATATTTT. This chain links TRBV5-5 with TRBJ1-3, with TRBD1 identical over 8 bases. The J segment lost 2 bases and the V segment lost 0 bases, leaving 1 base of the junction unmatched. The V gene's germline CDR1 is SGHKS and CDR2 YYEKEE (reference sequence). This CDR3 has 15 residues.

This chain connects TRBV28 to TRBJ2-1, with D unclear. Germline-derived CDR1 and CDR2 are MDHEN and SYDVKM. The CDR3 consists of 13 residues. This chain's CDR3 is CACGPFSYNEQFF. For the CDR3, the DNA is TGTGCGTGTGGGCCCTTCTCCTACAATGAGCAGTTCTTC.

This chain uses TRBV7-2 with TRBJ2-2; perhaps TRBD2 as D (6 bases). Per germline, CDR1 SGHTA and CDR2 FQGNSA. V was clipped by 3 bases and J by 6 bases, with 14 bases between them. This CDR3 is 15 amino acids long. This chain's CDR3 is CASSFSGRRAGELFF. The CDR3 nucleotides are TGTGCCAGCAGCTTCTCCGGGAGAAGGGCCGGGGAGCTGTTTTTT.